This T cell receptor beta chain was sequenced in a study of cytomegalovirus exposure and HLA in healthy donors. Comment on this clone: Its cognate antigen is unknown.

Study results and caveats: CMV serostatus was the only recorded immune exposure for donors. The authors assumed roughly uniform sequencing depth across donors for presence/absence analyses. Among TCR sequences, most were rare, though some public TCRs appeared in many donors.

The PCR was carried out with 60 Vbeta primers and 13 Jbeta primers. TCRdb's table, derived via immunoSEQ multiplex PCR, lists solely in-frame clones and lacks some. Here the sample spans about 190,000 clones, roughly four fifths being singletons. The germline CDR1 and CDR2 sequences are MRHNA and SNTAGT. This CDR3 has 14 residues. V was shortened by 4 bases and J by 1 base, with 7 bases between the two germline ends. The sequenced sample was PBMCs. This clonotype was sampled from a woman in her forties or fifties in good health and CMV-seropositive. This chain connects TRBV6-4 to TRBJ2-2; D remains unclear. The CDR3 DNA sequence: TGTGCCAGCAGTGTCAGACAGAACACCGGGGAGCTGTTTTTT. Residues: CASSVRQNTGELFF.